The 26 T cell receptor beta chains below were found in one sample sequenced in a study of patients and donors after allogeneic stem cell transplantation. TCRdb analysed the RT-PCR reads with MiXCR anew, one entry per CDR3 protein. The profile covers some 960,000 distinct CDR3 sequences, with over 15% appearing a single time and 6% taken by the ten largest. The sample was blood, either unsorted or a sorted T cell fraction (not recorded which). These receptors were obtained from a human donor who was either an allogeneic HSCT recipient or a stem cell or donor lymphocyte infusion donor (not recorded which). It is not recorded whose cells these are; they may come from a transplant donor.

The chain combines TRBV7-3 with TRBJ2-3; D may correspond to TRBD1 or TRBD2 (5 bases each). CDR1 SGHTA and CDR2 FQGTGA come from the germline V gene. V lost 2 bases, J lost 0 bases, and 12 bases lay in between. The CDR3 totals 16 residues. This CDR3 is CASSLQGGQSTDTQYF. CDR3 nucleotide sequence: TGTGCCAGCAGCTTACAGGGCGGGCAGAGCACAGATACGCAGTATTTT. Supplemented by reference TRBV7-3 and TRBJ2-3, the full variable domain reads GAGVSQTPSNKVTEKGKYVELRCDPISGHTALYWYRQSLGQGPEFLIYFQGTGAADDSGLPNDRFFAVRPEGSVSTLKIQRTERGDSAVYLCASSLQGGQSTDTQYFGPGTRLTVL.

There are a few counts of this clonotype. The chain is built from TRBV11-1 and TRBJ2-7, with D possibly TRBD2 on 6 matching bases. Germline CDR1 and CDR2: SGHAT and FQDESV (reference sequence). V lost 4 bases and J 4 bases, leaving 17 bases between the germline ends. CDR3 length equals 15 residues. CDR3 amino acids: CASSSLIAEPYEQYF. CDR3 in DNA: TGTGCCAGCAGCTCACTGATAGCGGAGCCATACGAGCAGTACTTC.

This chain uses TRBV20-1 with TRBJ1-1; tentative D call: TRBD1 (6 bases). The CDR3 extends over 12 amino acids. The V end lost 6 bases, the J end lost 1 base, and 9 bases lay between the germline ends. CDR1 DFQATT and CDR2 SNEGSKA come from the germline V gene (reference sequence). The CDR3, as DNA: TGCAGTGCCTTGGGACAGAACACTGAAGCTTTCTTT. This gives the protein CSALGQNTEAFF.

The chain carries TRBV5-1 and TRBJ1-1, with D unclear. Germline CDR1 SGHRS, CDR2 YFSETQ. This CDR3 has 15 residues. Trimming cost V 0 bases and J 0 bases, with 9 bases left between them. This chain's CDR3 is CASSLAYKMNTEAFF. The CDR3 DNA reads TGCGCCAGCAGCTTGGCGTACAAGATGAACACTGAAGCTTTCTTT.

The chain uses TRBV3-1 and TRBJ1-2; 7 bases are a match to TRBD1. The CDR3 has 13 amino acids. Germline V gives CDR1 LGHDT, CDR2 YNNKEL (reference sequence). V lost 5 bases and J lost 6; bases outside the gene matches: 6. CDR3 in amino acids: CASSFRQGNGYTF. The CDR3 coding sequence is TGTGCCAGCAGCTTCCGACAGGGAAATGGCTACACCTTC.

This clonotype has ten or more counts. The chain couples TRBV10-3 to TRBJ2-3, with D possibly matching TRBD2 (5 bases). Trimming stripped 6 bases from V and 4 bases from J, with 11 bases between. Germline CDR1 ENHRY, CDR2 SYGVKD. The CDR3 consists of 13 residues. As DNA, the CDR3 is TGTGCCATCAGACTAGAGTCCGCAGATACGCAGTATTTT. This gives the protein CAIRLESADTQYF.

The chain combines TRBV9 with TRBJ1-2; D is unclear. This CDR3 is 15 amino acids long. Trimming removed 4 bases at V and 4 bases at J, with 17 bases between. Germline assignment: CDR1 SGDLS and CDR2 YYNGEE. CDR3 loop: CASSTRTAPGYGYTF. Here the CDR3 DNA reads TGTGCCAGCAGCACCAGGACGGCACCGGGCTATGGCTACACCTTC.

There are a few counts of this clonotype. The chain couples TRBV12-3 or TRBV12-4 to TRBJ2-4, with D possibly TRBD1 on 5 matching bases. The CDR3 runs 13 residues. Between the trimmed V and J ends, which lost 8 bases and 2 bases, there was a span of 10 bases. Here the CDR3 reads CASVQGTKNIQYF. The DNA of the CDR3 is TGTGCCAGCGTGCAGGGTACCAAAAACATTCAGTACTTC.

The chain recombines TRBV11-1 with TRBJ2-5; 7 bases map to TRBD1. Trimming at V came to 5 bases and at J to 1 base, leaving 4 bases not matched to a gene. Germline loops: CDR1 SGHAT, CDR2 FQDESV (reference sequence). The CDR3 runs 14 residues. DNA for the CDR3: TGTGCCAGCAGCCCGGGACAGATCCAAGAGACCCAGTACTTC. As protein: CASSPGQIQETQYF.

V usage is TRBV27 and J usage is TRBJ1-4; D unclear. Trimming pared 3 bases from V and 3 bases from J, leaving 8 bases between. The germline gives CDR1 MNHEY, CDR2 SMNVEV (reference sequence). The CDR3 spans 14 residues. The CDR3 DNA reads as TGTGCCAGCAGTTTCGCGGTAGCTAATGAAAAACTGTTTTTT. Translating gives CASSFAVANEKLFF. The variable domain in full, completed from reference TRBV27 and TRBJ1-4, reads EAQVTQNPRYLITVTGKKLTVTCSQNMNHEYMSWYRQDPGLGLRQIYYSMNVEVTDKGDVPEGYKVSRKEKRNFPLILESPSPNQTSLYFCASSFAVANEKLFFGSGTQLSVL.

This clonotype came up a few times. V and J are TRBV7-3 and TRBJ1-1, with TRBD1 matching over 11 bases. Germline V gives CDR1 SGHTA, CDR2 FQGTGA. The CDR3 is 15 amino acids. After removal of 5 bases from V and 5 bases from J, the junction contained 7 bases not matched to a gene. The CDR3 is CASSPDRGRETEAFF. The CDR3 nucleotides are TGTGCCAGCAGCCCGGACAGGGGGCGCGAGACTGAAGCTTTCTTT.

The V and J genes are TRBV7-3 and TRBJ2-2; TRBD1 aligns across 7 bases. Germline assignment: CDR1 SGHTA and CDR2 FQGTGA. The CDR3 runs to 16 residues. The J segment lost 3 bases and the V segment lost 5 bases, leaving 9 bases of the junction unmatched. This chain's CDR3 is CASSVTGAPDTGELFF. The CDR3, as DNA: TGTGCCAGCAGCGTCACAGGGGCGCCGGACACCGGGGAGCTGTTTTTT.

The chain recombines TRBV20-1 with TRBJ2-3; possible D gene TRBD2, 5 bases. The germline CDR1 and CDR2 sequences are DFQATT and SNEGSKA (reference sequence). The V and J ends lost 6 bases and 0 bases respectively, with 22 bases between them. This CDR3 comprises 17 residues. The chain's CDR3 is CSAQSGVSTSSTDTQYF. DNA for the CDR3: TGCAGTGCGCAGTCCGGGGTTTCGACCAGTAGCACAGATACGCAGTATTTT.

The V call is TRBV27, the J call TRBJ1-2; 9 nucleotides match TRBD1. This CDR3 has 13 residues. Germline V CDR1 and CDR2: MNHEY, SMNVEV (reference sequence). Trimming took 5 bases from V and 8 from J; bases not matched to a gene: 6. This CDR3 reads CASSPQGAQGYTF. The CDR3 DNA reads TGTGCCAGCAGTCCACAGGGGGCGCAGGGCTACACCTTC.

This clonotype was observed a few times. This chain connects TRBV7-2 to TRBJ2-1, with TRBD2 matching 12 bases. V lost 3 bases to trimming and J lost 9 bases; unmatched junction nucleotides: 6. Germline CDR1 reads SGHTA; CDR2 reads FQGNSA. The CDR3 has 15 residues. The CDR3 bases are TGTGCCAGCAGCTTTTCTAGCGGGGGGGCGCGTGAGCAGTTCTTC. It specifies CASSFSSGGAREQFF.

V usage is TRBV20-1 and J usage is TRBJ1-2; maybe TRBD1 (5 bases). The CDR3 extends over 14 amino acids. V was trimmed by 0 bases and J by 4 bases, leaving 12 bases between them. Germline CDR1 is DFQATT and CDR2 is SNEGSKA (reference sequence). As DNA, the CDR3 is TGCAGTGCTAGAGATAGAGGGGAGGGCTATGGCTACACCTTC. This translates into CSARDRGEGYGYTF.

This clonotype was counted at least ten times. The chain recombines TRBV28 with TRBJ2-1, with D possibly matching TRBD1 (5 bases). Trimming removed 5 bases from V and 8 bases from J, with 13 bases in between. CDR1 and CDR2 (germline): MDHEN, SYDVKM. The CDR3 loop spans 13 amino acids. The CDR3 coding sequence is TGTGCCAGCAGTAATCCCAGGGTCGATGAGCAGTTCTTC. It encodes CASSNPRVDEQFF.

V gene TRBV6-5 combines with J gene TRBJ2-3, with 7 bases lining up with TRBD2. The CDR3 spans 14 residues. Per the germline V gene, CDR1 is MNHEY and CDR2 is SVGAGI. V was pared by 4 bases and J by 2 bases, with 3 bases of the junction left unmatched. The CDR3 sequence is CASSSLAPTDTQYF. The CDR3 coding sequence is TGTGCCAGCAGTTCACTAGCGCCCACAGATACGCAGTATTTT.

This clonotype appeared many times. The chain joins TRBV12-3 or TRBV12-4 to TRBJ2-7; 8 bases align to TRBD1. Trimming cost V 3 bases and J 0 bases; bases outside gene matches: 7. CDR3 length: 16 amino acids. Here the CDR3 reads CASSLTGTGNSYEQYF. DNA for the CDR3: TGTGCCAGCAGTTTGACCGGGACAGGAAACTCCTACGAGCAGTACTTC.

The chain links TRBV7-9 to TRBJ2-7, with a possible D match to TRBD1 (6 bases). V shed 4 bases and J shed 0 bases, with 10 bases lying between them. The germline V gene encodes CDR1 SEHNR and CDR2 FQNEAQ (reference sequence). The CDR3 is made up of 14 amino acids. Written as DNA, the CDR3 is TGTGCCAGCAGCTACCCGACAGGCTCCTACGAGCAGTACTTC. Translation: CASSYPTGSYEQYF. Full variable domain (remainder filled in from reference TRBV7-9 and TRBJ2-7): DTGVSQNPRHKITKRGQNVTFRCDPISEHNRLYWYRQTLGQGPEFLTYFQNEAQLEKSRLLSDRFSAERPKGSFSTLEIQRTEQGDSAMYLCASSYPTGSYEQYFGPGTRLTVT.

This clonotype was observed a few times. The gene calls are TRBV18 and TRBJ1-1; D is uncertain. The CDR3 spans 13 residues. From germline, CDR1 is KGHSH and CDR2 LQKENI. Trimming cost V 5 bases and J 0 bases, with 7 bases left between them. The CDR3 is CASSMNMNTEAFF. The CDR3 DNA reads TGTGCCAGCTCAATGAATATGAACACTGAAGCTTTCTTT. Full variable domain (rest looked up from reference TRBV18 and TRBJ1-1): NAGVMQNPRHLVRRRGQEARLRCSPMKGHSHVYWYRQLPEEGLKFMVYLQKENIIDESGMPKERFSAEFPKEGPSILRIQQVVRGDSAAYFCASSMNMNTEAFFGQGTRLTVV.

The sample holds many counts of this clonotype. J is TRBJ2-7 and V is TRBV6-1; no definite D call. Trimming pared 5 bases from V and 4 bases from J, leaving 15 bases between. The length of the CDR3 is 14 residues. CDR1 MNHNS and CDR2 SASEGT come from the germline V gene. Here the CDR3 reads CASSPGLGAYEQYF. Written as DNA, the CDR3 is TGTGCCAGCAGTCCCGGGCTAGGAGCTTACGAGCAGTACTTC.

There are a few counts of this clonotype. The chain has TRBV30 and TRBJ2-7; D uncertain. The CDR3 runs to 15 residues. In germline, CDR1 is GTSNPN, CDR2 SVGIG (reference sequence). V was clipped by 0 bases and J by 3 bases, with 15 bases between them. In DNA form, the CDR3 reads TGTGCCTGGAGTGTACTTTGGGGTTATGACTACGAGCAGTACTTC. This sequence encodes CAWSVLWGYDYEQYF.

The sample holds a few counts of this clonotype. The V call is TRBV2, the J call TRBJ2-5, with D perhaps given as TRBD1 or TRBD2 (5 bases each). The CDR3 consists of 13 residues. CDR1 and CDR2 (germline): SNHLY, FYNNEI. V dropped 7 bases and J dropped 1 base, with 10 bases sitting between them. CDR3 protein: CASTGRLQETQYF. CDR3 nucleotide sequence: TGTGCCAGCACGGGACGTCTCCAAGAGACCCAGTACTTC.

The J gene is TRBJ1-2, the V gene TRBV3-1; D gene unclear. The CDR3 runs to 13 residues. Trimming took 2 bases from V and 4 from J, leaving 8 bases between them. Germline V gene data show CDR1 as LGHDT and CDR2 as YNNKEL (reference sequence). This CDR3 reads CASSQSLVYGYTF. The CDR3 bases are TGTGCCAGCAGCCAATCCCTGGTCTATGGCTACACCTTC.

The chain has TRBV15 and TRBJ1-3; D possibly corresponds to TRBD1 (6 bases). This CDR3 has 15 residues. The germline gives CDR1 LNHNV, CDR2 YYDKDF (reference sequence). The V end lost 3 bases, the J end lost 0 bases, and 9 bases lay between the germline ends. The CDR3 is CATSSRDNSGNTIYF. The CDR3 DNA reads TGTGCCACCAGCAGCCGGGACAACTCTGGAAACACCATATATTTT. The variable domain in full, with the rest retrieved from reference TRBV15 and TRBJ1-3, is DAMVIQNPRYQVTQFGKPVTLSCSQTLNHNVMYWYQQKSSQAPKLLFHYYDKDFNNEADTPDNFQSRRPNTSFCFLDIRSPGLGDTAMYLCATSSRDNSGNTIYFGEGSWLTVV.